This T cell receptor beta chain was obtained from a study of shared clonotypes between healthy human individuals. At the level of the study: Sampling drew on donors who were two women and a few men aged 18 to 49.

Measured with immunoSEQ multiplex PCR; TCRdb has only the in-frame clones, and not every one. The table records about 120,000 clones, around 65% of them present only once. The germline CDR1 and CDR2 sequences are MNHNY and SVGAGI (reference sequence). V was clipped by 4 bases and J by 0 bases, with 15 bases between them. The CDR3 is made up of 16 amino acids. The chain has TRBV6-6 and TRBJ1-1, with D maybe TRBD1 (6 bases). The sequenced sample was memory CD8+ T cells sorted from blood. Stated subset: CD45RO+ cells pooled with CCR7-negative TemRA cells. The clonotype comes from a woman in her 30s in good health. In DNA, the CDR3 is TGTGCCAGCAGTTCGACCGACAGGCCGATGAACACTGAAGCTTTCTTT. The encoded protein is CASSSTDRPMNTEAFF.